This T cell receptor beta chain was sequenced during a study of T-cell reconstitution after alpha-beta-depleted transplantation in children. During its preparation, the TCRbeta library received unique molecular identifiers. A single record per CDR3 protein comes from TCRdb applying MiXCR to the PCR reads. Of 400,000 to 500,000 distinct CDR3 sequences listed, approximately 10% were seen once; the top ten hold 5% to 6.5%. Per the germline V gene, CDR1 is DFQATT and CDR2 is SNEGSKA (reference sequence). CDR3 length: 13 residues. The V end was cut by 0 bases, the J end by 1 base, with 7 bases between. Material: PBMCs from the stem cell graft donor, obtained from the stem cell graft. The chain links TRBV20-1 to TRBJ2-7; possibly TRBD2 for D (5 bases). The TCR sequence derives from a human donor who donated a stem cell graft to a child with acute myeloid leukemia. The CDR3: CSARDRTSYEQYV. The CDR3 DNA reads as TGCAGTGCTAGAGATCGGACTTCCTACGAGCAGTACGTC.